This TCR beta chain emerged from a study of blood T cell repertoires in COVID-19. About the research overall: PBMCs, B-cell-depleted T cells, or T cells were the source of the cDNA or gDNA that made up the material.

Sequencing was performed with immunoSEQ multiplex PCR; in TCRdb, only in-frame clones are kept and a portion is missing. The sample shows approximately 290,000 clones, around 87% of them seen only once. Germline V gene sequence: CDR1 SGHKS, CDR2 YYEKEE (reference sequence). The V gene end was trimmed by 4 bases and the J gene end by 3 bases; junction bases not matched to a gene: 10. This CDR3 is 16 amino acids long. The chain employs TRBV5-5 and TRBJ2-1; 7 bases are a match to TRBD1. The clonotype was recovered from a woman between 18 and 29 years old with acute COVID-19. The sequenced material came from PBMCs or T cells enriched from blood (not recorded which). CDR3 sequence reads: CASSLRQGADYNEQFF. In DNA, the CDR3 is TGTGCCAGCAGCCTCCGACAGGGAGCGGACTACAATGAGCAGTTCTTC.